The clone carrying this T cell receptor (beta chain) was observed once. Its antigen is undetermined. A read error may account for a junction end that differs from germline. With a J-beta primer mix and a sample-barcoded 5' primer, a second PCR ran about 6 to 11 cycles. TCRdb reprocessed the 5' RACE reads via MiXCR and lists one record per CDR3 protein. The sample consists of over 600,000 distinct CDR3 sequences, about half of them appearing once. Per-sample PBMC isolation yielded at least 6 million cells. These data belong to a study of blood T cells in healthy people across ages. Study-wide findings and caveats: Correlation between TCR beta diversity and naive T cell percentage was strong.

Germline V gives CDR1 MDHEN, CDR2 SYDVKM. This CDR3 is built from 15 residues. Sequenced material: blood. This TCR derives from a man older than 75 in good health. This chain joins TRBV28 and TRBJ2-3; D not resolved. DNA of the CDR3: TGTGCCAACAGTTTGATAGGTAGGGTATCCGATACGCAGTATTTT. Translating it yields CANSLIGRVSDTQYF.